This T cell receptor beta chain was sequenced for a study of cytomegalovirus exposure and HLA in healthy donors. To note about this clone: Antigen specificity is unknown.

The study ran its PCR with 60 Vbeta and 13 Jbeta primers. Profiling relied on immunoSEQ multiplex PCR, and the TCRdb table lists in-frame clones only, not all of them. The sample carries hundreds of thousands of clones, over 60% recorded once. Whole-study findings and limits: In a later analysis, HLA-associated TCR beta chains were more clonally expanded than equally common others. Three chains linked to CMV were shown in vitro to be specific for CMV antigens. Accounts indicate the classifier identified cytomegalovirus status with strong specificity and sensitivity. Trimming of TCR beta V- and J-genes showed a link, identified in a later analysis, to a missense DCLRE1C variant.

This CDR3 spans 14 amino acids. Germline CDR1 and CDR2: MDHEN and SYDVKM. Losses at the gene ends were 6 bases for V and 1 base for J; bases not matched to a gene: 5. Sequencing was carried out using PBMCs. The receptor was isolated from a male donor in good health and CMV-seronegative. The gene calls are TRBV28 and TRBJ1-1, with 7 bases identical to TRBD1. The CDR3 loop reads CASRMGQTNTEAFF. The CDR3 DNA follows: TGTGCCAGCAGGATGGGACAGACGAACACTGAAGCTTTCTTT. Drawing the rest from reference TRBV28 and TRBJ1-1, the complete variable domain is DVKVTQSSRYLVKRTGEKVFLECVQDMDHENMFWYRQDPGLGLRLIYFSYDVKMKEKGDIPEGYSVSREKKERFSLILESASTNQTSMYLCASRMGQTNTEAFFGQGTRLTVV.